These T cell receptor beta chains were read from a single sample in a study of T cells in Graves' hyperthyroidism and ophthalmopathy. Each CDR3 protein is one row after TCRdb ran MiXCR on the multiplex PCR reads. The sample holds about 520,000 distinct CDR3 sequences; roughly 25% are singletons and the top ten take about 10%. Sequences were obtained from blood. These receptors all come from a woman aged 25-40 years with Graves' ophthalmopathy. Both conserved end residues are part of each CDR3. Each record gives: V gene, clone size, J gene, D gene, CDR3 DNA, CDR3 protein. A D gene is named only where the DNA matches it firmly. A clone size is listed for some rows: how often the clone was seen (once, few, many), or a class if it is expanded.

V: TRBV28; size: many; J: TRBJ1-2; D: TRBD1; DNA: TGTGCCAGCAGGGTGACAGGGCTCTATGGCTACACCTTC; CDR3: CASRVTGLYGYTF
V: TRBV19; size: many; J: TRBJ1-1; D: .; DNA: TGTGCCAGTAGCGACCCGTTTGACACTGAAGCTTTCTTT; CDR3: CASSDPFDTEAFF
V: TRBV28; size: .; J: TRBJ2-5; D: .; DNA: TGTGCCTACCTGGGAGAGACCCAGTACTTC; CDR3: CAYLGETQYF
V: TRBV4-1; size: .; J: TRBJ1-5; D: .; DNA: TGCGCCAGCAGCCTAGGGCCAGGGATTTTGGATCAGCCCCAGCATTTT; CDR3: CASSLGPGILDQPQHF
V: TRBV6-1; size: many; J: TRBJ2-2; D: .; DNA: TGTGCCAGCACCCCAGGGGGGGGGGTCCCCGGGGAGCTGTTTTTT; CDR3: CASTPGGGVPGELFF
V: TRBV11-2; size: few; J: TRBJ1-1; D: .; DNA: TGTGCCAGCAGCTCCCGGGCAGGCCAGATGAACACTGAAGCTTTCTTT; CDR3: CASSSRAGQMNTEAFF
V: TRBV6-5; size: .; J: TRBJ1-2; D: TRBD1; DNA: TGTGCCAGCAGTTCCCCGGGACAGGAAAGGGTCTACACCTTC; CDR3: CASSSPGQERVYTF
V: TRBV10-3; size: .; J: TRBJ1-4; D: .; DNA: TGTGCCATCAGTGACGGGACAAATAATGAAAAACTGTTTTTT; CDR3: CAISDGTNNEKLFF
V: TRBV6-7; size: .; J: TRBJ1-2; D: .; DNA: TGTTCCTCCGGGGACGATGGCTACACCTTC; CDR3: CSSGDDGYTF
V: TRBV2; size: many; J: TRBJ2-2; D: .; DNA: TGTGCCAGCTTATGGGAGAACACCGGGGAGCTGTTTTTT; CDR3: CASLWENTGELFF
V: TRBV6-1; size: many; J: TRBJ2-6; D: .; DNA: TGTGCCAGCAACGCCAGGGACTCTGGGGCCAACGTCCTGACTTTC; CDR3: CASNARDSGANVLTF
V: TRBV11-2; size: few; J: TRBJ2-2; D: .; DNA: TGTGCCAGCAGCTTAGTGGTGGTAGGGGAAGGGAGCACCGGGGAGCTGTTTTTT; CDR3: CASSLVVVGEGSTGELFF
V: TRBV30; size: few; J: TRBJ1-1; D: TRBD1; DNA: TGTGCCTGGAGCGAGACAGGGGACACTGAAGCTTTCTTT; CDR3: CAWSETGDTEAFF
V: TRBV7-8; size: many; J: TRBJ2-6; D: .; DNA: TGTGCCAGCAGCTTCGGGCAGGGGACCCTAGCTGGGGCCAACGTCCTGACTTTC; CDR3: CASSFGQGTLAGANVLTF
V: TRBV27; size: many; J: TRBJ2-2; D: TRBD1; DNA: TGTGCCAGCAGTTTATTCAACAGGGGCGCGAACACCGGGGAGCTGTTTTTT; CDR3: CASSLFNRGANTGELFF
V: TRBV6-5; size: many; J: TRBJ2-7; D: .; DNA: TGTGCCAGCAGTTACAACAGGGACTCCTACGAGCAGTACTTC; CDR3: CASSYNRDSYEQYF
V: TRBV12-3/TRBV12-4; size: few; J: TRBJ1-2; D: TRBD1; DNA: TGTGCCAGCATCGAGGGACAGGGGTTTAACTATGGCTACACCTTC; CDR3: CASIEGQGFNYGYTF
V: TRBV28; size: many; J: TRBJ2-5; D: .; DNA: TGTGCCAGCAGTTTCCACAATAGCCAAGAGACCCAGTACTTC; CDR3: CASSFHNSQETQYF
V: TRBV20-1; size: few; J: TRBJ1-5; D: .; DNA: TGCAGTGCCAGCGGCCTGGGGGCTTATAGCAATCAGCCCCAGCATTTT; CDR3: CSASGLGAYSNQPQHF
V: TRBV2; size: many; J: TRBJ1-1; D: .; DNA: TGTGCCAGCAGTCCGCAGGGGATGGGCACTGAAGCTTTCTTT; CDR3: CASSPQGMGTEAFF
V: TRBV6-1; size: many; J: TRBJ1-1; D: .; DNA: TGTGCCAGCAGTGCAGGGGAGAACACTGAAGCTTTCTTT; CDR3: CASSAGENTEAFF
V: TRBV7-3; size: many; J: TRBJ2-5; D: TRBD2; DNA: TGTGCCAGCAGCCTCCTTTTGAGCGGGGGGCCCGAGACCCAGTACTTC; CDR3: CASSLLLSGGPETQYF
V: TRBV29-1; size: many; J: TRBJ1-1; D: .; DNA: TGCAGCGGAGGACAGTTATCGAACACTGAAGCTTTCTTT; CDR3: CSGGQLSNTEAFF
V: TRBV7-3; size: many; J: TRBJ1-1; D: TRBD1; DNA: TGTGCCAGCAGCTCCTCTGGGGGAGGGGGCAGGACTGAAGCTTTCTTT; CDR3: CASSSSGGGGRTEAFF
V: TRBV6-5; size: many; J: TRBJ1-2; D: .; DNA: TGTGCCAGCAGTTACTCCCTTCCAGGCTCTAACTATGGCTACACCTTC; CDR3: CASSYSLPGSNYGYTF
V: TRBV29-1; size: .; J: TRBJ2-4; D: .; DNA: TGCAGCGTTGAGGAATGGAGGGAAAACATTAAGTACTTC; CDR3: CSVEEWRENIKYF
V: TRBV18; size: .; J: TRBJ2-7; D: TRBD1; DNA: TGTGCCAGCTCACCTAGACAGGGTGAGGCCTACGAGCAGTACTTC; CDR3: CASSPRQGEAYEQYF
V: TRBV7-2; size: many; J: TRBJ2-7; D: TRBD2; DNA: TGTGCCAGCAGCTTAGCCCTTTCTAGCGGGGGCGAGCAGTACTTC; CDR3: CASSLALSSGGEQYF
V: TRBV7-2; size: .; J: TRBJ2-7; D: .; DNA: TGTGCCAGCAGCTTAAGCGGTCTAGAGACCTACGAGCAGTACTTC; CDR3: CASSLSGLETYEQYF
V: TRBV4-1; size: many; J: TRBJ1-2; D: TRBD1; DNA: TGCGCCAGCAGCCATCTTTGGACAGGGTCGTATGGCTACACCTTC; CDR3: CASSHLWTGSYGYTF
V: TRBV6-2/TRBV6-3; size: many; J: TRBJ2-7; D: .; DNA: TGTGCCAGCATGGATTGGGAATACGAGCAGTACTTC; CDR3: CASMDWEYEQYF
V: TRBV28; size: once; J: TRBJ2-7; D: .; DNA: TGTGCCAGCAGGGATTTCCCCTGGACAAACGAGCAGTACTTC; CDR3: CASRDFPWTNEQYF
V: TRBV12-3/TRBV12-4; size: many; J: TRBJ1-1; D: .; DNA: TGTGCCAGCAGTTTAAAGAGGGACTTTGAAGCTTTCTTT; CDR3: CASSLKRDFEAFF
V: TRBV28; size: few; J: TRBJ2-7; D: TRBD2; DNA: TGTGCCAGCAGAACCCACGGACTAGTCCGTTATGAGCAGTACTTC; CDR3: CASRTHGLVRYEQYF
V: TRBV29-1; size: many; J: TRBJ1-2; D: .; DNA: TGCAGCGTTGAGTGGGGGGGCTATGGCTACACCTTC; CDR3: CSVEWGGYGYTF
V: TRBV10-3; size: once; J: TRBJ1-1; D: TRBD1; DNA: TGTGCCATCGGGACAGACACTGAAGCTTTCTTT; CDR3: CAIGTDTEAFF
V: TRBV7-2; size: many; J: TRBJ1-1; D: .; DNA: TGTGCCAGCAGCTTGGGGAGGAGATCGGAAGCTTTCTTT; CDR3: CASSLGRRSEAFF
V: TRBV29-1; size: many; J: TRBJ1-1; D: .; DNA: TGCAGCGTTGATCAGGGGATCGCTGAAGCTTTCTTT; CDR3: CSVDQGIAEAFF
V: TRBV6-1; size: many; J: TRBJ1-1; D: .; DNA: TGTGCCAGCAGACCGGGCTCCGGTTTTACTGAAGCTTTCTTT; CDR3: CASRPGSGFTEAFF
V: TRBV27; size: many; J: TRBJ2-7; D: .; DNA: TGTGCCAGCAGTTTAAACGACCCTTTCTACGAGCAGTACTTC; CDR3: CASSLNDPFYEQYF
V: TRBV20-1; size: many; J: TRBJ2-2; D: .; DNA: TGCAGTGCAAGACAGCCGAACACCGGGGAGCTGTTTTTT; CDR3: CSARQPNTGELFF
V: TRBV6-4; size: .; J: TRBJ1-1; D: .; DNA: TGTGCCAGCAGTGAACCCCGACTGGGGGACACTGAAGCTTTCTTT; CDR3: CASSEPRLGDTEAFF
V: TRBV7-9; size: .; J: TRBJ1-2; D: TRBD1; DNA: TGTGCCAGCAGCTTAGAAGGGGGCGGAGGCTACACCTTC; CDR3: CASSLEGGGGYTF
V: TRBV7-2; size: many; J: TRBJ2-5; D: .; DNA: TGTGCCAGCAGCCCGACGGGGGCCGAAGAGACCCAGTACTTC; CDR3: CASSPTGAEETQYF
V: TRBV6-2/TRBV6-3; size: many; J: TRBJ2-7; D: TRBD2; DNA: TGTGCCAGCATAGGACTAGATCTCTACGAGCAGTACTTC; CDR3: CASIGLDLYEQYF
V: TRBV6-5; size: many; J: TRBJ1-2; D: .; DNA: TGTGCCAGCAGTTACTCGAGTCAGGTTAACTATGGCTACACCTTC; CDR3: CASSYSSQVNYGYTF
V: TRBV15; size: few; J: TRBJ2-5; D: .; DNA: TGTGCCACCAGCAGAGATTCAGGGGCGGGGACCCAGTACTTC; CDR3: CATSRDSGAGTQYF
V: TRBV19; size: .; J: TRBJ1-2; D: .; DNA: TGTGCCAGTAGTATAGCAGGGAGGGGGAATGGCTACACCTTC; CDR3: CASSIAGRGNGYTF
V: TRBV6-1; size: few; J: TRBJ2-7; D: .; DNA: TGTGCCAGCAGTGAAGGCCATCCACTGACCTACGAGCAGTACTTC; CDR3: CASSEGHPLTYEQYF
V: TRBV6-5; size: many; J: TRBJ2-7; D: .; DNA: TGTGCCAGCAGTTACCAGAGTACCTACGAGCAGTACTTC; CDR3: CASSYQSTYEQYF
V: TRBV19; size: .; J: TRBJ1-6; D: TRBD1; DNA: TGTGCCAGTAGTACCCACCTCGACAGGGATTCAAGATATAATTCACCCCTCCACTTT; CDR3: CASSTHLDRDSRYNSPLHF
V: TRBV9; size: many; J: TRBJ1-1; D: .; DNA: TGTGCCAGCAGCGTAGGGGAGATGAACACTGAAGCTTTCTTT; CDR3: CASSVGEMNTEAFF
V: TRBV6-5; size: many; J: TRBJ1-1; D: TRBD1; DNA: TGTGCCACGTATACCGGGACAGGGGGGCACACTGAAGCTTTCTTT; CDR3: CATYTGTGGHTEAFF
V: TRBV29-1; size: many; J: TRBJ2-7; D: .; DNA: TGCAGCGGATCGACCTTCTACGAGCAGTACTTC; CDR3: CSGSTFYEQYF